These T cell receptor beta chains were read from a single sample in a study of human versus mouse CDR3 diversity and MHC coevolution. Here immunoSEQ multiplex PCR was the method, and the copy in TCRdb shows in-frame clones only, minus some. The data contain more than 55,000 clones, roughly 94% of them singletons. Material for sequencing was naive CD4+ T cells from blood. The receptors originated from a person aged 55 to 69 in good health. Each CDR3 is given with its conserved first and last residue. The D gene is left open where the match is weak. Clone size is stated in some rows and not others, as once, few, many or a class when expanded.

CDR3aa	CDR3nt	j_gene	len	abundance	v_gene	d_gene
CASSLQGSEQYF	TGTGCCAGCAGCTTACAGGGAAGCGAGCAGTACTTC	TRBJ2-7	12	medium-sized	TRBV5-5	.
CVRSSTLDRGDSTDTQYF	TGTGTCAGAAGCTCTACACTAGACAGGGGGGATAGCACAGATACGCAGTATTTT	TRBJ2-3	18	.	TRBV7-5	.
CASSTDRGQVTGELFF	TGTGCCAGTAGTACAGACAGGGGGCAGGTCACCGGGGAGCTGTTTTTT	TRBJ2-2	16	.	TRBV19	TRBD1
CATRGAHNQPQHF	TGTGCCACCAGGGGGGCTCACAATCAGCCCCAGCATTTT	TRBJ1-5	13	.	TRBV15	.
CASGRDTNEQYF	TGTGCCAGCGGCCGGGACACTAACGAGCAGTACTTC	TRBJ2-7	12	.	TRBV6-5	.
CASSYRQENSPLHF	TGTGCCAGCAGTTACCGACAGGAAAATTCACCCCTCCACTTT	TRBJ1-6	14	.	TRBV6-5	.
CASSLGTGGRGAFF	TGCGCCAGCAGCTTGGGGACAGGGGGCCGAGGGGCTTTCTTT	TRBJ1-1	14	.	TRBV5-1	TRBD1
CASSSGQGASEAFF	TGCGCCAGCAGTTCCGGACAGGGGGCCTCTGAAGCTTTCTTT	TRBJ1-1	14	.	TRBV5-1	TRBD1
CASSWRLTSGANVLTF	TGTGCCAGCAGCTGGCGCTTGACTTCTGGGGCCAACGTCCTGACTTTC	TRBJ2-6	16	.	TRBV5-6	.
CASSLARDNSPLHF	TGCGCCAGCAGCTTGGCCAGGGATAATTCACCCCTCCACTTT	TRBJ1-6	14	.	TRBV5-1	.
CASSPGRSYEQYF	TGTGCCAGCAGCCCAGGGCGATCCTACGAGCAGTACTTC	TRBJ2-7	13	once	TRBV6-1	.
CASSLAHSYEQYF	TGTGCCAGCAGCTTAGCCCACTCCTACGAGCAGTACTTC	TRBJ2-7	13	.	TRBV7-9	.
CASSESQGRNEQYF	TGTGCCAGCAGTGAATCACAGGGTCGGAACGAGCAGTACTTC	TRBJ2-7	14	.	TRBV6-1	.
CASTLAGTYEQYF	TGTGCCAGCACACTAGCGGGTACCTACGAGCAGTACTTC	TRBJ2-7	13	.	TRBV5-8	TRBD2
CASSNPGTASYEQYF	TGTGCCAGTAGTAACCCGGGGACAGCGTCCTACGAGCAGTACTTC	TRBJ2-7	15	.	TRBV19	TRBD1
CASSIEGLAGSRQETQYF	TGTGCCAGTAGTATAGAGGGACTAGCGGGATCCCGGCAAGAGACCCAGTACTTC	TRBJ2-5	18	.	TRBV19	TRBD2
CASSLETVTQYF	TGTGCCAGCAGCTTGGAGACGGTTACGCAGTATTTT	TRBJ2-3	12	.	TRBV7-9	.
CAWSSQGDWANVLTF	TGTGCCTGGAGTAGTCAGGGGGACTGGGCCAACGTCCTGACTTTC	TRBJ2-6	15	.	TRBV30	.
CAGQAGDDEQFF	TGTGCCGGTCAAGCGGGAGATGATGAGCAGTTCTTC	TRBJ2-1	12	.	TRBV6-6	TRBD2
CASSSDSGRGETQYF	TGTGCCAGCAGCTCCGATAGCGGGCGGGGGGAGACCCAGTACTTC	TRBJ2-5	15	.	TRBV7-2	TRBD2
CASSLGGVALYNEQFF	TGTGCCAGCAGCTTAGGTGGGGTAGCGCTCTACAATGAGCAGTTCTTC	TRBJ2-1	16	.	TRBV11-2	.
CASGGQGVEAKNIQYF	TGTGCCAGCGGTGGACAGGGAGTGGAGGCCAAAAACATTCAGTACTTC	TRBJ2-4	16	.	TRBV28	TRBD1
CAWRTGNNQPQHF	TGTGCCTGGAGGACAGGGAACAATCAGCCCCAGCATTTT	TRBJ1-5	13	.	TRBV30	TRBD1
CASSESGGGTEAFF	TGCGCCAGCAGTGAGTCCGGGGGAGGCACTGAAGCTTTCTTT	TRBJ1-1	14	.	TRBV10-1	.
CASSTDRGGEKLFF	TGTGCCAGCAGTACGGACAGGGGCGGTGAAAAACTGTTTTTT	TRBJ1-4	14	.	TRBV9	TRBD1
CASSRNRAGNEKLFF	TGTGCCAGCAGCAGGAACAGGGCGGGTAATGAAAAACTGTTTTTT	TRBJ1-4	15	.	TRBV21-1	.
CASSEMGTVTYEQYF	TGTGCCAGCAGTGAAATGGGGACAGTCACCTACGAGCAGTACTTC	TRBJ2-7	15	few	TRBV6-1	TRBD1
CASSQDLLAGVGTDTQYF	TGTGCCAGCAGCCAAGACCTCCTAGCGGGAGTTGGCACAGATACGCAGTATTTT	TRBJ2-3	18	.	TRBV4-2	TRBD2
CASSLVRPNGQWLNEQFF	TGCGCCAGCAGCTTGGTTCGGCCCAATGGACAGTGGCTGAATGAGCAGTTCTTC	TRBJ2-1	18	.	TRBV5-1	.
CASSLGSAGNSYEQYF	TGTGCCAGCAGCTTAGGCTCGGCCGGGAACTCCTACGAGCAGTACTTC	TRBJ2-7	16	once	TRBV11-2	.
CASSLGQEYGYTF	TGCGCCAGCAGCTTGGGACAGGAGTATGGCTACACCTTC	TRBJ1-2	13	.	TRBV5-1	.
CASSYAGQGTEQYF	TGTGCCAGCAGCTACGCGGGACAGGGGACCGAGCAGTACTTC	TRBJ2-7	14	.	TRBV7-6	TRBD1
CASRPGGKDTEAFF	TGTGCCAGCAGGCCAGGGGGTAAGGACACTGAAGCTTTCTTT	TRBJ1-1	14	.	TRBV6-5	TRBD1
CASSVAYTGELFF	TGTGCCAGCAGCGTAGCGTACACCGGGGAGCTGTTTTTT	TRBJ2-2	13	.	TRBV9	.
CASSVGLAGLGTQYF	TGTGCCAGCAGTGTAGGACTAGCGGGGCTAGGGACCCAGTACTTC	TRBJ2-5	15	.	TRBV2	TRBD2
CASTRKRAPDTQYF	TGTGCCAGCACAAGAAAGAGGGCCCCAGATACGCAGTATTTT	TRBJ2-3	14	once	TRBV28	.
CASSKGTNTDTQYF	TGTGCCAGCTCAAAGGGGACTAACACAGATACGCAGTATTTT	TRBJ2-3	14	.	TRBV5-4	TRBD2
CASSENRNYYGYTF	TGTGCCAGCAGTGAGAACAGAAATTACTATGGCTACACCTTC	TRBJ1-2	14	.	TRBV2	.
CASSEARDRNGENTF	TGTGCCAGCAGTGAAGCTAGGGACAGAAACGGAGAAAACACCTTC	TRBJ1-2	15	.	TRBV6-1	TRBD1
CASSGLAGRYEQYF	TGTGCCAGCAGCGGACTAGCGGGCCGCTACGAGCAGTACTTC	TRBJ2-7	14	.	TRBV5-6	TRBD2
CASSADRGLGGYTF	TGTGCCAGCAGCGCGGACAGGGGCTTGGGCGGCTACACCTTC	TRBJ1-2	14	.	TRBV11-2	TRBD1
CASSFRNSGQGADQPQHF	TGTGCCAGCAGTTTCAGGAATTCCGGACAGGGGGCTGATCAGCCCCAGCATTTT	TRBJ1-5	18	.	TRBV27	TRBD1